This TCR beta chain is from a study of blood T cell repertoires in COVID-19. At the level of the study: The samples span acute and convalescent COVID-19 from the United States, Italy and Spain. The cDNA or gDNA used as material had been derived from T cells, B-cell-depleted T cells, or PBMCs.

The CDR3 is 13 amino acids. V lost 3 bases, J lost 6 bases, and 5 bases stayed unmatched. As processed by the authors: Amplification of reference gene primers provided the estimated nucleated cell counts. Clones were sequenced by immunoSEQ multiplex PCR, and TCRdb holds only the in-frame ones, with some missing. The V and J calls and clone size are taken from that table; D and trimming were inferred from the DNA. Seen here are over 200,000 clones, roughly 87% observed once, and the top ten hold about 1.9%. Specimen: peripheral blood. The TCR comes from a man in his forties with active or convalescent COVID-19. The V call is TRBV12-3 or TRBV12-4, the J call TRBJ2-7, with 7 bases fitting TRBD1. The CDR3 loop reads CASSFSDRAEQYF. CDR3 DNA: TGTGCCAGCAGTTTCTCCGACAGGGCCGAGCAGTACTTC.